The present T cell receptor beta chain was sequenced within a study of shared clonotypes between healthy human individuals. Study-wide background: Sampling drew on donors who were two women and a few men aged 18 to 49. Study results and limitations: The researchers took only blood, and tissue repertoires probably look different. The donor pool, a small one, limited the genetic and exposure-history diversity represented.

Once extracted for a subset, genomic DNA was divided evenly among several immunoSEQ plates. Produced via immunoSEQ multiplex PCR; TCRdb's table is partial and in-frame only. The sample shows about 1.5 million clones, 95% to 99% of them seen only once. To note about this clone: Its antigen is unknown.

The receptor comes from a young man in good health. The sample comprised naive CD4+ T cells sorted from blood. Subset defined: CD45RA+ positively selected.

CDR3 region: CASRPERGTSPHEQFF. The CDR3 DNA is TGTGCCAGCAGGCCCGAGCGGGGTACTAGCCCCCATGAGCAGTTCTTC. The rearrangement joins TRBV9 to TRBJ2-1; 7 nucleotides line up with TRBD2. Germline V lookup: CDR1 SGDLS, CDR2 YYNGEE. V dropped 5 bases and J dropped 8; count of bases not matched to a gene: 16. The CDR3 runs 16 residues.